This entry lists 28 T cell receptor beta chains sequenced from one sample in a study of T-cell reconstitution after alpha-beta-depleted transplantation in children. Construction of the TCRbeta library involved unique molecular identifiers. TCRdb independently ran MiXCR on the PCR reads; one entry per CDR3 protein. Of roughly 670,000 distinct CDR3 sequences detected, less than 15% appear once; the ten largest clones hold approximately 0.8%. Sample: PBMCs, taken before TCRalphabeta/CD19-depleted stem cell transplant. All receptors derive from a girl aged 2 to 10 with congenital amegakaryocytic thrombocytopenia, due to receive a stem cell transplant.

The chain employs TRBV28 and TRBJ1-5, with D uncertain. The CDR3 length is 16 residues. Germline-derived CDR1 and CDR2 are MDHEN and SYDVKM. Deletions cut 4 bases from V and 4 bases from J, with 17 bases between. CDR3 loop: CASSSMERFVNQPQHF. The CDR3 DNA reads TGTGCCAGCAGTTCTATGGAGAGGTTCGTGAATCAGCCCCAGCATTTT.

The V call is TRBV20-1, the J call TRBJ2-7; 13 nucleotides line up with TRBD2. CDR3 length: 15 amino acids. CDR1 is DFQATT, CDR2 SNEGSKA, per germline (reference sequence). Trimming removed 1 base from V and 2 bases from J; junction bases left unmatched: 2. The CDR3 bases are TGCAGTGCTAGAGCTGGGACTAGCGGGGCCTACGAGCAGTACTTC. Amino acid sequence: CSARAGTSGAYEQYF.

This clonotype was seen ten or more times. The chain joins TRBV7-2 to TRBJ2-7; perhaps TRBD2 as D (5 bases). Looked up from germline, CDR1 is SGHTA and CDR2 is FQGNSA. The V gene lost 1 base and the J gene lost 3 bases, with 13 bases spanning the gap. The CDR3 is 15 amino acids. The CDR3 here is CASSLGAGPNYEQYF. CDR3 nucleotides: TGTGCCAGCAGCTTAGGGGCGGGCCCGAACTACGAGCAGTACTTC.

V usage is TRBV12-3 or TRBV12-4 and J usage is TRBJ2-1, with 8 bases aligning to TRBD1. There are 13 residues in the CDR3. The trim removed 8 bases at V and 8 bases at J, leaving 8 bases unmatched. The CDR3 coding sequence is TGTGCCAGCTTAGCAGGGGGCTGGGATGAGCAGTTCTTC. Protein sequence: CASLAGGWDEQFF.

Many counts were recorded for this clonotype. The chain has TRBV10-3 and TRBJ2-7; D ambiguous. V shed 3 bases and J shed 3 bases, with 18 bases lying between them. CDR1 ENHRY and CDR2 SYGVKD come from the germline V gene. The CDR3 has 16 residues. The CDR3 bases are TGTGCCATCAGTGAAGGACCGGGCCAAGGGCTCTACGAGCAGTACTTC. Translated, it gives CAISEGPGQGLYEQYF.

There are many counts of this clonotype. The CDR3 DNA follows: TGTGCCAGCAGTCCCCTTCAGGGTATCAATCAGTACTTC. This encodes CASSPLQGINQYF. The chain uses TRBV12-3 or TRBV12-4 and TRBJ2-4; tentatively, D is TRBD1 (5 bases). With 5 bases removed from V and 12 bases from J, the gap between germline ends came to 17 bases. CDR3 length equals 13 residues.

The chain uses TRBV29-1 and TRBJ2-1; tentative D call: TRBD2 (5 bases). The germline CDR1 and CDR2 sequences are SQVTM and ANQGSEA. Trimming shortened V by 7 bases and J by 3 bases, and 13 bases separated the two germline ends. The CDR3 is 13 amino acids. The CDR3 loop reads CSAVPGDYNEQFF. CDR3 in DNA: TGCAGCGCCGTCCCCGGGGACTACAATGAGCAGTTCTTC.

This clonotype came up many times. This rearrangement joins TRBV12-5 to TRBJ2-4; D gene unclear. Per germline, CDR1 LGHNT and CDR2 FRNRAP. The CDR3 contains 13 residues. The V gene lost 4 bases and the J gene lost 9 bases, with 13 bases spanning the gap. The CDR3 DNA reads TGTGCTAGTGGTTCGCCTAGGATGGGCATTCAGTACTTC. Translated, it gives CASGSPRMGIQYF. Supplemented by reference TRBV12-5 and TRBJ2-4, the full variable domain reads DARVTQTPRHKVTEMGQEVTMRCQPILGHNTVFWYRQTMMQGLELLAYFRNRAPLDDSGMPKDRFSAEMPDATLATLKIQPSEPRDSAVYFCASGSPRMGIQYFGAGTRLSVL.

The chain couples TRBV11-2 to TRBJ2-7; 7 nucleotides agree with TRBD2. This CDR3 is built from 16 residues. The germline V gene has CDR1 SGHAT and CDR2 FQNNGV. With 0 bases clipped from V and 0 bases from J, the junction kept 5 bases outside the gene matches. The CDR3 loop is CASSLDPSGASYEQYF. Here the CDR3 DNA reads TGTGCCAGCAGCTTAGATCCTAGCGGAGCCTCCTACGAGCAGTACTTC.

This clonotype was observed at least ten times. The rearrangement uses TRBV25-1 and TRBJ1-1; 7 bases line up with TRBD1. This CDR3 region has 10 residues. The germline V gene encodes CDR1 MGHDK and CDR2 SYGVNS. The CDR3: CAARGEIAFF. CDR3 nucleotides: TGTGCGGCCAGGGGGGAGATTGCTTTCTTT.

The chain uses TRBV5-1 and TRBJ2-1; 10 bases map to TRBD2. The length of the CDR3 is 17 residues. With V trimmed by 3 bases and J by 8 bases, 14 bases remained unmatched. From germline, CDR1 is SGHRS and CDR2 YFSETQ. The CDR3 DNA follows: TGCGCCAGCAGCTCAGGTGAAGCGGGAGGGTATTTTTATGAGCAGTTCTTC. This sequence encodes CASSSGEAGGYFYEQFF.

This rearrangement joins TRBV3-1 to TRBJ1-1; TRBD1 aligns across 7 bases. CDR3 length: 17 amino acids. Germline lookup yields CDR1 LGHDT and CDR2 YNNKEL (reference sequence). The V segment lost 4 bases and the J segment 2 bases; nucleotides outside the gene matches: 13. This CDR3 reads CASSRALGQPINTEAFF. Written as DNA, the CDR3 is TGTGCCAGCAGCCGAGCGCTGGGACAGCCTATCAACACTGAAGCTTTCTTT.

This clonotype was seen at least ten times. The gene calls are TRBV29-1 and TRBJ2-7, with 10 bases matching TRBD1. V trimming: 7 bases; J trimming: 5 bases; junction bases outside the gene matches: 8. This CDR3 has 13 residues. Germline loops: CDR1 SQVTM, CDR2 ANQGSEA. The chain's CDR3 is CSGRDRGWNEQYF. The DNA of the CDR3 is TGCAGCGGCCGGGACAGGGGTTGGAACGAGCAGTACTTC.

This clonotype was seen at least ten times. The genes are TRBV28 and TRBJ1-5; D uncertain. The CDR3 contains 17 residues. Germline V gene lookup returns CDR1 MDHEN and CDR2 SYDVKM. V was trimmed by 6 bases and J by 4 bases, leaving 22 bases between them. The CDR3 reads CASSRRPLVSPNQPQHF. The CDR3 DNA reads TGTGCCAGCAGCCGGCGCCCGCTGGTGTCCCCAAATCAGCCCCAGCATTTT.

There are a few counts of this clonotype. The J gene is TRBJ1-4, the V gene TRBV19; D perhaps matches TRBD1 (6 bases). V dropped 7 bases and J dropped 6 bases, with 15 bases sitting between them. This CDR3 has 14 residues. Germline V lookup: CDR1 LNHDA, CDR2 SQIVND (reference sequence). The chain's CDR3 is CASTEQGPDEKLFF. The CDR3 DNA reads TGTGCCAGTACCGAACAGGGTCCGGATGAAAAACTGTTTTTT.

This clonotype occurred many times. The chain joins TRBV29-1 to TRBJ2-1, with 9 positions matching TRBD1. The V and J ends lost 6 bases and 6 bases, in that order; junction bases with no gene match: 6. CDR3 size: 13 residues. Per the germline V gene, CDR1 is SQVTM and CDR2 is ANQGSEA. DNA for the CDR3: TGCAGCGTAGAGACAGGGGGGGGCAATGAGCAGTTCTTC. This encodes CSVETGGGNEQFF.

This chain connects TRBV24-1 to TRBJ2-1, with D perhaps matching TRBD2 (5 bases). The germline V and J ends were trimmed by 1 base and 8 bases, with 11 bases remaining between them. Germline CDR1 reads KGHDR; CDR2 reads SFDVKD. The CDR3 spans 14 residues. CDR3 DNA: TGTGCCACCAGTGATTTATCCGGGGTTGATGAGCAGTTCTTC. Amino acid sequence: CATSDLSGVDEQFF.

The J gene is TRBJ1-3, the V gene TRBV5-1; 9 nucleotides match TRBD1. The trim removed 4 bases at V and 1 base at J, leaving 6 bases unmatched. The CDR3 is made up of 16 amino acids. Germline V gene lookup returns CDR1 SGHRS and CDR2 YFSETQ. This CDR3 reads CASSAPGQGSGNTIYF. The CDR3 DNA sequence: TGCGCCAGCAGCGCTCCGGGACAGGGTTCTGGAAACACCATATATTTT.

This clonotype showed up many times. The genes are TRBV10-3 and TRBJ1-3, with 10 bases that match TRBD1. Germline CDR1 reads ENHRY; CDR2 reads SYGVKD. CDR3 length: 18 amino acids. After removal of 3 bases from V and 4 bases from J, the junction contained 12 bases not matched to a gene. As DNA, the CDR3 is TGTGCCATCAGTGATCCGACAAGGGGACAGGGGTTAGGAAACACCATATATTTT. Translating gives CAISDPTRGQGLGNTIYF.

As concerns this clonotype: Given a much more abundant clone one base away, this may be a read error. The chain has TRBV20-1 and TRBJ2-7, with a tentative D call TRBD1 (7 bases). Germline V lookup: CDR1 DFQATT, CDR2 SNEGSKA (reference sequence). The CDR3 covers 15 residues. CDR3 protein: CSPRDQGGVHSEQYF. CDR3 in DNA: TGCAGTCCTAGAGATCAGGGGGGAGTGCACTCCGAGCAGTACTTC.

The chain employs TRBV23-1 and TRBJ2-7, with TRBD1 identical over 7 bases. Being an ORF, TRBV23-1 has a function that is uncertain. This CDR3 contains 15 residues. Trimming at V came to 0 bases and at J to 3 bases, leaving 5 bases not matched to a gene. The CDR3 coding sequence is TGCGCCAGCAGTCAATCGGACAGGTCTGACTACGAGCAGTACTTC. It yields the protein CASSQSDRSDYEQYF.

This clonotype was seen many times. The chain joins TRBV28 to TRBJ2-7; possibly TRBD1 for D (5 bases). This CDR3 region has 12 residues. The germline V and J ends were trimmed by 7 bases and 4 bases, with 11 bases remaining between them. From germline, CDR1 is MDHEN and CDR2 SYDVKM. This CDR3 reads CASKTRAYEQYF. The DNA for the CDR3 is TGTGCCAGCAAGACCAGGGCTTACGAGCAGTACTTC.

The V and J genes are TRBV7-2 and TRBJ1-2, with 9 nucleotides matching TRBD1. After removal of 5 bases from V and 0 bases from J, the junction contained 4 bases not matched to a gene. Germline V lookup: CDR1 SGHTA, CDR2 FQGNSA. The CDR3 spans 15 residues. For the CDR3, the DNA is TGTGCCAGCAGCAGAGACAGGGGGGCTAACTATGGCTACACCTTC. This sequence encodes CASSRDRGANYGYTF.

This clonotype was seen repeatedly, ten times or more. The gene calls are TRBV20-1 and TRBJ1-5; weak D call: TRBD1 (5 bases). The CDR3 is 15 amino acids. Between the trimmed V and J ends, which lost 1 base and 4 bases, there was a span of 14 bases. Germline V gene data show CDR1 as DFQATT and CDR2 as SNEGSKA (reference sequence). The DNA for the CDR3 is TGCAGTGCTAGAGCGTGGGGGGAACGGAATCAGCCCCAGCATTTT. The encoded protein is CSARAWGERNQPQHF.

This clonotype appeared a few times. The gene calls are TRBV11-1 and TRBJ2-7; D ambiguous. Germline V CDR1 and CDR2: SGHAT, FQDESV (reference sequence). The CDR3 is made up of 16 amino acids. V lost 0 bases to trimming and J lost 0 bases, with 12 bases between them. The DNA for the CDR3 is TGTGCCAGCAGCTTAGCCGGCAGCCTGAGCTCCTACGAGCAGTACTTC. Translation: CASSLAGSLSSYEQYF.

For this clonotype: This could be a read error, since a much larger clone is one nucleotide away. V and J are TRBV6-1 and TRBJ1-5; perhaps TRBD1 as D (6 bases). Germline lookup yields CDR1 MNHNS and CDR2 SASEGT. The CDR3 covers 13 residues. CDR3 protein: CAGRDTWRQPQHF. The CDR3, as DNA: TGTGCCGGCAGGGACACCTGGAGGCAGCCCCAGCATTTT.

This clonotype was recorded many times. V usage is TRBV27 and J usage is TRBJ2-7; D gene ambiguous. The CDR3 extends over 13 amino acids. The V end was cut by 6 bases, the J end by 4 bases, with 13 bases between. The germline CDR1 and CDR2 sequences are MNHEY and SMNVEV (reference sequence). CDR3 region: CASRDSGLYEQYF. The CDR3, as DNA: TGTGCCAGCAGGGATTCAGGCTTATACGAGCAGTACTTC.

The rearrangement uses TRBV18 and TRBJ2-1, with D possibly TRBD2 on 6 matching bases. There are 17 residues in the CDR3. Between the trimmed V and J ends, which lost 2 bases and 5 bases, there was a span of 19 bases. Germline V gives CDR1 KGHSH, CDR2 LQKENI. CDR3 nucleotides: TGTGCCAGCTCACCAAAGGGGCCAGGCGGGACCAACAATGAGCAGTTCTTC. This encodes CASSPKGPGGTNNEQFF.